This T cell receptor beta chain was recovered during a study of sequential checkpoint blockade in melanoma. Study context: 91 pretreatment tumor DNA samples were TCRβ immunosequenced. After nivolumab or ipilimumab alone, around 20 patients had week-13 rebiopsies. Whole-study results and caveats: Mutational load did not correlate with tumor T-cell fraction or clonality.

Some clones are missing from TCRdb's copy, which holds only in-frame ones; the method was immunoSEQ multiplex PCR. Of 37,000 or so clones in the sample, over 30% were seen once. Treatment of the sample: randomized to nivolumab then ipilimumab (arm A) or the reverse (arm B). About this clone: Its antigen remains unidentified.

This CDR3 has 18 residues. The germline V gene encodes CDR1 SGDLS and CDR2 YYNGEE. V shed 3 bases and J 1 base; nucleotides not matched to a gene: 11. The receptor comes from a human donor with melanoma. Sequenced here: tumor tissue (inferred from file names), sampled from a patient given nivolumab and ipilimumab in sequence. The chain carries TRBV9 and TRBJ2-7; 12 nucleotides line up with TRBD2. CDR3 in amino acids: CASSADPLGTSGSYEQYF. In DNA, the CDR3 is TGTGCCAGCAGCGCAGACCCTCTCGGGACTAGCGGGTCCTACGAGCAGTACTTC.